In its sample, the clone carrying this TCR beta chain was seen many times. The data originate from a study of T cells after yellow fever vaccination. The TCR cDNA carried a universal primer site and UMIs from 5'RACE template switching. In TCRdb, the 5' RACE reads were re-called with MiXCR into one record per CDR3 protein. Found here are 95,000 to 150,000 distinct CDR3 sequences, under 8% of them singletons; the top ten hold around 2.5%. Trimming removed 2 bases from V and 0 bases from J, with 7 bases in between. CDR3 length equals 15 residues. The gene calls are TRBV12-3 or TRBV12-4 and TRBJ2-2; a weak D match, TRBD1 (5 bases). The sequencing used CD4+ T cells sorted from PBMCs, collected 10 days after the first yellow fever vaccination. This clonotype was sampled from a man younger than 35 who received the YFV17D yellow fever vaccine. CDR3 DNA: TGTGCCAGCAGTTTACAGGGTACGAACACCGGGGAGCTGTTTTTT. This gives the protein CASSLQGTNTGELFF.